The 18 T cell receptor beta chains below come from one sample, sequenced in a study of blood T cell repertoires in COVID-19. The repertoire was sequenced with immunoSEQ multiplex PCR; TCRdb's copy has only in-frame clones and lacks some. The table has approximately 200,000 clones, approximately 89% seen once. Material for sequencing was PBMCs or T cells enriched from blood (not recorded which). These receptors all come from a woman aged 25 to 39 who had been exposed to COVID-19.

The chain couples TRBV21-1 to TRBJ1-4; the table gives TRBD1 as D, unverified against the DNA. TRBV21-1 counts as a pseudogene. The CDR3 extends over 16 amino acids. CDR3 in amino acids: CASSKISGTVNEKLFF. Here the CDR3 DNA reads TGTGCCAGCAGCAAGATATCCGGGACAGTTAATGAAAAACTGTTTTTT.

This clone was seen only a few times. The chain employs TRBV5-1 and TRBJ2-1, with 10 bases aligning to TRBD2. Germline V CDR1 and CDR2: SGHRS, YFSETQ. The length of the CDR3 is 15 residues. J lost 9 bases, V lost 0 bases, and 6 bases had no gene match. DNA for the CDR3: TGCGCCAGCAGCTTGGTTATGGGACTAGCGATTGAGCAGTTCTTC. It is translated as CASSLVMGLAIEQFF.

The chain combines TRBV10-3 with TRBJ2-4; 9 positions agree with TRBD1. CDR3 length: 15 residues. With V trimmed by 6 bases and J by 6 bases, 9 bases remained unmatched. Germline V CDR1 and CDR2: ENHRY, SYGVKD. The CDR3 sequence is CAISGDRVFGNIQYF. CDR3 in DNA: TGTGCCATCAGCGGGGACAGGGTATTTGGAAACATTCAGTACTTC.

The rearrangement links TRBV5-1 to TRBJ2-3; 8 bases fit TRBD2. This CDR3 has 17 amino acids. Per the germline V gene, CDR1 is SGHRS and CDR2 is YFSETQ. With V trimmed by 0 bases and J by 2 bases, 8 bases remained unmatched. For the CDR3, the DNA is TGCGCCAGCAGCTTGGCCCCAGCGGGAGAACTCACAGATACGCAGTATTTT. Translating it yields CASSLAPAGELTDTQYF.

This rearrangement joins TRBV15 to TRBJ2-2; D not resolved. Germline values: CDR1 LNHNV, CDR2 YYDKDF (reference sequence). The CDR3 extends over 15 amino acids. V gave up 0 bases and J gave up 4 bases, with 9 bases separating them. CDR3 bases: TGTGCCACCAGCAGAGATCTGACACCCACCGGGGAGCTGTTTTTT. Amino acids: CATSRDLTPTGELFF.

This chain links TRBV11-2 with TRBJ1-1, with D maybe TRBD1 (5 bases). Deletions cut 6 bases from V and 3 bases from J, with 17 bases between. The CDR3 runs to 15 residues. Germline assignment: CDR1 SGHAT and CDR2 FQNNGV. Written as DNA, the CDR3 is TGTGCCAGCAGATTATACTACAGGTTCGACACTGAAGCTTTCTTT. Translation gives CASRLYYRFDTEAFF.

The chain uses TRBV6-5 and TRBJ2-7, with TRBD2 identical over 7 bases. This CDR3 has 12 residues. CDR1 is MNHEY, CDR2 SVGAGI, per germline. J was trimmed by 2 bases and V by 5 bases; bases with no gene match: 0. CDR3 in DNA: TGTGCCAGCAGTCGGGGGGCCTACGAGCAGTACTTC. Encoded protein: CASSRGAYEQYF.

This chain links TRBV28 with TRBJ1-6; the D gene is possibly TRBD1 (6 bases). This CDR3 has 17 amino acids. CDR1 and CDR2 (germline): MDHEN, SYDVKM. Trimming shortened V by 6 bases and J by 7 bases, and 22 bases separated the two germline ends. CDR3 amino acids: CASRPTLGQLGNSPLHF. Here the CDR3 DNA reads TGTGCCAGCAGACCGACCCTTGGACAGCTGGGCAATTCACCCCTCCACTTT.

The V call is TRBV4-2, the J call TRBJ1-5; 8 bases line up with TRBD1. Losses at the gene ends were 3 bases for V and 1 base for J; bases not matched to a gene: 5. This CDR3 comprises 16 residues. Germline CDR1 reads LGHNA; CDR2 reads YNFKEQ. The CDR3 bases are TGTGCCAGCAGCCAGGATCACAGGGGGAGCAATCAGCCCCAGCATTTT. Translated: CASSQDHRGSNQPQHF.

The genes are TRBV28 and TRBJ1-1; 9 nucleotides agree with TRBD1. Germline CDR1 reads MDHEN; CDR2 reads SYDVKM. V dropped 6 bases and J dropped 5; count of bases not matched to a gene: 7. This CDR3 is 14 amino acids long. The CDR3 sequence is CASRGQGRGTEAFF. As DNA, the CDR3 is TGTGCCAGCAGGGGACAGGGAAGGGGGACTGAAGCTTTCTTT.

The chain employs TRBV4-2 and TRBJ1-4; 7 nucleotides match TRBD1. Germline CDR1 is LGHNA and CDR2 is YNFKEQ. The CDR3 covers 17 residues. Unmatched junction bases numbered 11, after V lost 1 base and J lost 6 bases. CDR3 in DNA: TGTGCCAGCAGCCAAGGGGGTCATGGACAGGCGGATGAAAAACTGTTTTTT. The encoded protein is CASSQGGHGQADEKLFF.

This chain joins TRBV6-5 and TRBJ2-5, with unresolved D. Trimming took off 0 bases at V and 0 bases at J, with 8 bases between the two ends. CDR1 is MNHEY, CDR2 SVGAGI, per germline. The CDR3 is made up of 15 amino acids. The CDR3 is CASSYSPAYQETQYF. The CDR3 nucleotides read TGTGCCAGCAGTTACTCTCCTGCGTACCAAGAGACCCAGTACTTC.

The chain combines TRBV5-1 with TRBJ2-7, with 8 bases aligning to TRBD1. Germline V gene lookup returns CDR1 SGHRS and CDR2 YFSETQ. Trimming at V came to 4 bases and at J to 6 bases, leaving 6 bases not matched to a gene. The CDR3 runs 13 residues. The CDR3 reads CASSPGTGAEQYF. The CDR3 bases are TGCGCCAGCAGCCCCGGGACAGGAGCCGAGCAGTACTTC.

The V gene is TRBV5-4, the J gene TRBJ1-1, with D perhaps TRBD1 (5 bases). This CDR3 has 16 residues. The V end lost 2 bases, the J end lost 6 bases, and 20 bases lay between the germline ends. Germline V CDR1 and CDR2: SGHNT, YYREEE (reference sequence). CDR3 DNA sequence: TGTGCCAGCAGCTTCTCCTCCCAGGGCAGTAGGGCTGAAGCTTTCTTT. As protein: CASSFSSQGSRAEAFF.

This clone was counted a few times. The rearrangement links TRBV19 to TRBJ2-7; TRBD1 agrees at 10 bases. The germline V gene has CDR1 LNHDA and CDR2 SQIVND (reference sequence). J lost 2 bases, V lost 5 bases, and 3 bases had no gene match. The CDR3 has 14 amino acids. CDR3 sequence: CASSAGTGAYEQYF. CDR3 sequence (DNA): TGTGCCAGTAGTGCCGGGACAGGGGCCTACGAGCAGTACTTC.

V usage is TRBV3-1 (or the pseudogene TRBV3-2) and J usage is TRBJ1-2; no definite D call. The CDR3 length is 14 residues. Germline V CDR1 and CDR2: LGHDT, YNNKEL (reference sequence). V lost 8 bases, J lost 1 base, and 14 bases lay in between. This CDR3 is CASGTRSVNYGYTF. The CDR3 DNA reads as TGTGCCAGCGGTACTAGGTCAGTTAACTATGGCTACACCTTC.

J is TRBJ2-2 and V is TRBV5-6; 9 nucleotides match TRBD2. V shed 2 bases and J 1 base; nucleotides not matched to a gene: 3. The V gene's germline CDR1 is SGHDT and CDR2 YYEEEE. The CDR3 contains 16 residues. CDR3 residues: CASSFRLAVNTGELFF. CDR3 sequence (DNA): TGTGCCAGCAGCTTTCGACTAGCGGTGAACACCGGGGAGCTGTTTTTT.

The chain couples TRBV12-5 to TRBJ2-1; D gene ambiguous. Trimming removed 0 bases at V and 5 bases at J, with 11 bases between. This CDR3 comprises 15 residues. The V gene's germline CDR1 is LGHNT and CDR2 FRNRAP. CDR3 protein: CASGLVSRPNNEQFF. DNA of the CDR3: TGTGCTAGTGGTTTGGTATCTAGGCCGAACAATGAGCAGTTCTTC.